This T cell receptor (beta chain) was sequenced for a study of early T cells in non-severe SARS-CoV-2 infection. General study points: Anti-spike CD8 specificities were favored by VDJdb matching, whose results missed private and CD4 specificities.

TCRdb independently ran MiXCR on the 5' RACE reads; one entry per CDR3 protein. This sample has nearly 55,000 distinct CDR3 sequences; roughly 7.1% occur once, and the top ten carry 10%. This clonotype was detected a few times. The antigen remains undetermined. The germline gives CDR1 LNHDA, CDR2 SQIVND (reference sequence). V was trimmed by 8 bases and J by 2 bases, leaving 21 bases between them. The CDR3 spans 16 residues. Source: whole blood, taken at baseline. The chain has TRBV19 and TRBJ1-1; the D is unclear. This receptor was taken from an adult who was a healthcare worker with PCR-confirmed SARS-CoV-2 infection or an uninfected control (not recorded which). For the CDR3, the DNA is TGTGCCAGTTCCGTGCCCCCCATGTATGGTAACACTGAAGCTTTCTTT. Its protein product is CASSVPPMYGNTEAFF.